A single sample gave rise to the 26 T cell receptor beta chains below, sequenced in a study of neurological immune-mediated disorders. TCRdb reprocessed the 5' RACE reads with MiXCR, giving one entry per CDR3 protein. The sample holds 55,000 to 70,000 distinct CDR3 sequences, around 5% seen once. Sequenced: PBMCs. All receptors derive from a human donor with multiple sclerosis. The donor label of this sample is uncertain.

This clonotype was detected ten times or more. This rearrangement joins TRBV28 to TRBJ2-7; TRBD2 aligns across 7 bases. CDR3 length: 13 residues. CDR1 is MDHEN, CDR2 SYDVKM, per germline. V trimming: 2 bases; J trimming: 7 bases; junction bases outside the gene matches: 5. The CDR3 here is CASSLAGEMEQYF. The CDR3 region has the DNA TGTGCCAGCAGTTTAGCGGGGGAGATGGAGCAGTACTTC.

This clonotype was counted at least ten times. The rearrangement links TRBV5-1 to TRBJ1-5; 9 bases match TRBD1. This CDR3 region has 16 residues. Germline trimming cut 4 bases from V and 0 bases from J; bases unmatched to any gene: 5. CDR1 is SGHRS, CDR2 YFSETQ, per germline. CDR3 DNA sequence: TGCGCCAGCAGCCTGGGGACAGGGTATAGCAATCAGCCCCAGCATTTT. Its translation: CASSLGTGYSNQPQHF.

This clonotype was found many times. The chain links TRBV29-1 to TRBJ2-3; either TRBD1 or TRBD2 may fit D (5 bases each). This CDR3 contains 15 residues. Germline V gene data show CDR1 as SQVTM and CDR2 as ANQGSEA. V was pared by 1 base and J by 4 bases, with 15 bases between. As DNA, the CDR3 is TGCAGCGTTGAAGGCAGGCAGGGAGTAGCAGATACGCAGTATTTT. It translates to CSVEGRQGVADTQYF.

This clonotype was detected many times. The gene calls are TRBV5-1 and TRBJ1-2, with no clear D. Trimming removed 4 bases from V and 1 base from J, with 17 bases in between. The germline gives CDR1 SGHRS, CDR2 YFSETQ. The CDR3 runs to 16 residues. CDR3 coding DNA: TGCGCCAGCAGCCGCCGACAAGTCCCCTTTAACTATGGCTACACCTTC. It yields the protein CASSRRQVPFNYGYTF. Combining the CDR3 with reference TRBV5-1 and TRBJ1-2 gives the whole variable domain KAGVTQTPRYLIKTRGQQVTLSCSPISGHRSVSWYQQTPGQGLQFLFEYFSETQRNKGNFPGRFSGRQFSNSRSEMNVSTLELGDSALYLCASSRRQVPFNYGYTFGSGTRLTVV.

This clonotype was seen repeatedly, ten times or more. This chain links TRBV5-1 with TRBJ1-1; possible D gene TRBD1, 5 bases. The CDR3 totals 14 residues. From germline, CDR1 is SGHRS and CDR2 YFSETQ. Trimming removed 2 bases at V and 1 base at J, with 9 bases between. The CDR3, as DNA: TGCGCCAGCAGCTTAGAGGGGTGGAACACTGAAGCTTTCTTT. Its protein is CASSLEGWNTEAFF.

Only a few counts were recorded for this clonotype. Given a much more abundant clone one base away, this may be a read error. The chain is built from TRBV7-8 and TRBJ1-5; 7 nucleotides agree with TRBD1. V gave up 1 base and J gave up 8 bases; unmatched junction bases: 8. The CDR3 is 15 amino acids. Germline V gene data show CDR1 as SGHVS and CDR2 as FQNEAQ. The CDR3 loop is CASSLDTGEWEPQHF. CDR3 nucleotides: TGTGCCAGCAGCTTAGATACAGGGGAGTGGGAGCCCCAGCATTTT.

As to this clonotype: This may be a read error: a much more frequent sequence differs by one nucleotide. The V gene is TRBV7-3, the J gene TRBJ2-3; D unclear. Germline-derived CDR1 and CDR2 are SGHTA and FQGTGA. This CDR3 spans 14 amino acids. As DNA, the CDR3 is TGTGCCAGAAGCTTAAGTGACCTCACAGATACGCAGTATTTT. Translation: CARSLSDLTDTQYF.

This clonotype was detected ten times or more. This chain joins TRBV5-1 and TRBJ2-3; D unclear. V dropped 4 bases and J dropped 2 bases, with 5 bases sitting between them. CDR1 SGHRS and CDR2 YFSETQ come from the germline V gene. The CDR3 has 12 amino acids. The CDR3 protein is CASSKDTDTQYF. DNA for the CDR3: TGCGCCAGCAGCAAGGACACAGATACGCAGTATTTT.

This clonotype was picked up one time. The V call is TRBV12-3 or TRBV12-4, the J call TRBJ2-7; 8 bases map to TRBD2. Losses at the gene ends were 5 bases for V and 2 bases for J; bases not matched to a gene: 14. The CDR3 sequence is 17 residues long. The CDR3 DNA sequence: TGTGCCAGCAGTGCTCCTACTCTAGCGGGCGGTACCTACGAGCAGTACTTC. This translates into CASSAPTLAGGTYEQYF.

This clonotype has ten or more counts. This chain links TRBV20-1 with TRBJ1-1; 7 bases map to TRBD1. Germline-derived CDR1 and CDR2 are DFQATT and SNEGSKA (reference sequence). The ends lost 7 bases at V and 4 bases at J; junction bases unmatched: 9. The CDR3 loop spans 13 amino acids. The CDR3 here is CSVPTGPGTEAFF. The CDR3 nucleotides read TGCAGTGTCCCGACAGGGCCCGGCACTGAAGCTTTCTTT.

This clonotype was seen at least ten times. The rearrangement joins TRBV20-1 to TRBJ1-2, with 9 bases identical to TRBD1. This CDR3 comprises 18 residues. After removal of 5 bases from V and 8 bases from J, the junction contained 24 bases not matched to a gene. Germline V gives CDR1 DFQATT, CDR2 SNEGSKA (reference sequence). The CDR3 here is CSARGPWTGDADRDGYTF. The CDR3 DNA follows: TGCAGTGCTCGTGGGCCTTGGACAGGGGACGCCGATAGAGACGGCTACACCTTC.

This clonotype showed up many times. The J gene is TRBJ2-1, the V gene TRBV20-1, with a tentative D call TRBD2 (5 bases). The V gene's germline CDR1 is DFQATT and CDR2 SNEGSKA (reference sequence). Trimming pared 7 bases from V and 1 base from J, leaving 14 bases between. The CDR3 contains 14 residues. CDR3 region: CSGGSGSSYNEQFF. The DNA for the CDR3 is TGCAGTGGAGGGAGTGGTTCTTCCTACAATGAGCAGTTCTTC.

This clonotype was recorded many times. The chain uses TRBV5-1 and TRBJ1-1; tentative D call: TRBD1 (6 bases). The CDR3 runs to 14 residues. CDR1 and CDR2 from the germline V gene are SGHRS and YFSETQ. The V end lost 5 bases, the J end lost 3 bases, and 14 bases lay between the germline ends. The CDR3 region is CASRPRGEDTEAFF. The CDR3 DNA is TGCGCCAGCAGGCCTAGGGGGGAGGACACTGAAGCTTTCTTT.

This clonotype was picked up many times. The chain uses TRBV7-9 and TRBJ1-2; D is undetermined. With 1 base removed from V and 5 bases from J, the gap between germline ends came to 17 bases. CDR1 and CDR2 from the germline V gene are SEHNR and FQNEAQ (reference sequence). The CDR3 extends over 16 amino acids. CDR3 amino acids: CASSLVDLRLPYGYTF. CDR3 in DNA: TGTGCCAGCAGCTTAGTTGATCTCCGCCTCCCTTATGGCTACACCTTC.

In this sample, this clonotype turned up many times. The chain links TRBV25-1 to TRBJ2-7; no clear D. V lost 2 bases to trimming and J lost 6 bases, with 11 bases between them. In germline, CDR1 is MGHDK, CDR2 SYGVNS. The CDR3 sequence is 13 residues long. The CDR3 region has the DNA TGTGCCAGCAGTGAAGATGGAAGGAGCGAGCAGTACTTC. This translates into CASSEDGRSEQYF.

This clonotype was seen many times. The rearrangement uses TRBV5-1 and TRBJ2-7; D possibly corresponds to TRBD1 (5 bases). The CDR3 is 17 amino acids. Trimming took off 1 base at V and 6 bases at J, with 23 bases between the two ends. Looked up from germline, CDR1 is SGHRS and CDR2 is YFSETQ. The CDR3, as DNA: TGCGCCAGCAGCTTGCAGTCCATAATAGCAGGGTTTGGCGAGCAGTACTTC. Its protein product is CASSLQSIIAGFGEQYF.

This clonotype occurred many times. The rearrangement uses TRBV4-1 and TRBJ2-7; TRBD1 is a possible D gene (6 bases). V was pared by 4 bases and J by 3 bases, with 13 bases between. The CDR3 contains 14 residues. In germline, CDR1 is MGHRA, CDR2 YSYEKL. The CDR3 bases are TGCGCCAGCAGCCTTGACAGGACAGTCTACGAGCAGTACTTC. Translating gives CASSLDRTVYEQYF.

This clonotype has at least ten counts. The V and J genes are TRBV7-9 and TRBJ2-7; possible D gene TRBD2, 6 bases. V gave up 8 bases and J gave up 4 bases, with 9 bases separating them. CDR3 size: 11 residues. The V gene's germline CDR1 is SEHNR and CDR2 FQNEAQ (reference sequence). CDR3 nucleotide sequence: TGTGCCAGCGGAGGGACGTACGAGCAGTACTTC. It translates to CASGGTYEQYF.

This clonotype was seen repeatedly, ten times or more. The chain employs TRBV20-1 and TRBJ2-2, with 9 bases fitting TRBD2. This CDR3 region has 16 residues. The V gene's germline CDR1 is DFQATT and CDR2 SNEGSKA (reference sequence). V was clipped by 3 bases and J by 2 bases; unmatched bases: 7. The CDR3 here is CSARLEAGGNTGELFF. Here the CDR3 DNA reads TGCAGTGCTAGGCTAGAAGCGGGGGGAAACACCGGGGAGCTGTTTTTT.

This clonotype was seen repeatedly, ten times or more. For the CDR3, the DNA is TGCAGTGCCAAGACTAGCACCCTGGAGACCCAGTACTTC. It encodes CSAKTSTLETQYF. The chain joins TRBV20-1 to TRBJ2-5; TRBD2 matches 7 bases. The germline V gene has CDR1 DFQATT and CDR2 SNEGSKA (reference sequence). The CDR3 length is 13 residues. Trimming removed 6 bases from V and 5 bases from J; junction bases left unmatched: 9.

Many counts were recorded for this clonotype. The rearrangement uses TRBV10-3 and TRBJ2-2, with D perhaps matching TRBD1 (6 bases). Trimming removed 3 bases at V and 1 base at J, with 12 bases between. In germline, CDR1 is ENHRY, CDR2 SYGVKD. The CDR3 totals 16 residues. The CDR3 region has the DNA TGTGCCATCAGTGACCCGGGACAAGGGAACACCGGGGAGCTGTTTTTT. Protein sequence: CAISDPGQGNTGELFF.

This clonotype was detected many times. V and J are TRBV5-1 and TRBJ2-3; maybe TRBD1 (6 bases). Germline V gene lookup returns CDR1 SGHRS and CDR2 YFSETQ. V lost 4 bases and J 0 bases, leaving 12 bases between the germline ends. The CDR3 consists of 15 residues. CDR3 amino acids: CASSDRDTSTDTQYF. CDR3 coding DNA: TGCGCCAGCAGCGACCGGGACACCAGCACAGATACGCAGTATTTT.

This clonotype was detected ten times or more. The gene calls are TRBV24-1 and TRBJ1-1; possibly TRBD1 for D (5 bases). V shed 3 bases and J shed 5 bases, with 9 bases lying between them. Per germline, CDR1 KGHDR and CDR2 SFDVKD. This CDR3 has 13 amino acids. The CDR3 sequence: CATSDIRVTEAFF. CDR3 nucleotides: TGTGCCACCAGTGATATCAGGGTGACTGAAGCTTTCTTT.

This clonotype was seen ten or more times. This CDR3 is CASSYTEDHIQYF. The CDR3 coding sequence is TGTGCCAGCAGCTATACCGAGGACCACATTCAGTACTTC. This chain uses TRBV7-8 with TRBJ2-4; no definite D call. The CDR3 is 13 residues long. Germline V gives CDR1 SGHVS, CDR2 FQNEAQ. Trimming removed 4 bases at V and 8 bases at J, with 12 bases between. Based on the CDR3 plus reference TRBV7-8 and TRBJ2-4, the full variable domain is GAGVSQSPRYKVAKRGQDVALRCDPISGHVSLFWYQQALGQGPEFLTYFQNEAQLDKSGLPSDRFFAERPEGSVSTLKIQRTQQEDSAVYLCASSYTEDHIQYFGAGTRLSVL.

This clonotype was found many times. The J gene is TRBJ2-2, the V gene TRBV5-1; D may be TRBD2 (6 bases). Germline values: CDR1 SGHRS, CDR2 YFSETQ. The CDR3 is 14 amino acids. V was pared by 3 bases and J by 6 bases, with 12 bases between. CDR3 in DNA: TGCGCCAGCAGCTCAAGGGGACTCCCCGGGGAGCTGTTTTTT. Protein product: CASSSRGLPGELFF.

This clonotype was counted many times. In nucleotides, the CDR3 is TGTGCCAGCAGTGATAGCAGGGGGTTTAATCAGCCCCAGCATTTT. It encodes CASSDSRGFNQPQHF. The J gene is TRBJ1-5, the V gene TRBV2, with TRBD1 identical over 7 bases. V lost 3 bases, J lost 4 bases, and 6 bases stayed unmatched. Germline V gene lookup returns CDR1 SNHLY and CDR2 FYNNEI. The CDR3 runs 15 residues.